This T cell receptor beta chain was profiled in a study of cytomegalovirus exposure and HLA in healthy donors. PCR was performed using 60 Vbeta and 13 Jbeta primers. Assay: immunoSEQ multiplex PCR; the TCRdb copy retains only in-frame clones and omits some. The data contain around 150,000 clones, approximately 80% of them singletons. Per germline, CDR1 PRHDT and CDR2 FYEKMQ (reference sequence). V gave up 6 bases and J gave up 1 base; unmatched junction bases: 9. This CDR3 has 16 residues. Of note for this clone: Its cognate antigen is unknown.

Study results and limitations: Later analysis demonstrated an association between a missense DCLRE1C variant and TCR beta V- and J-gene trimming.

This chain uses TRBV13 with TRBJ1-5; 7 bases are a match to TRBD1. Sequencing was performed on PBMCs. The sequence was obtained from a male donor in good health and CMV-seropositive. CDR3 nucleotide sequence: TGTGCCAGCAGTCGACAACAGGGGCGAAGCAATCAGCCCCAGCATTTT. Translated, it gives CASSRQQGRSNQPQHF. The full variable domain, rest sourced from reference TRBV13 and TRBJ1-5, is AAGVIQSPRHLIKEKRETATLKCYPIPRHDTVYWYQQGPGQDPQFLISFYEKMQSDKGSIPDRFSAQQFSDYHSELNMSSLELGDSALYFCASSRQQGRSNQPQHFGDGTRLSIL.